This is a list of T cell receptor beta chains from one sample in a study of blood T cell repertoires in COVID-19. The method was immunoSEQ multiplex PCR; TCRdb's version includes in-frame clones alone and lacks a portion of them. The sample shows over 65,000 clones, 75% to 90% of them seen only once. Sequencing was performed on peripheral blood. These receptors were collected from a young man with acute or convalescent COVID-19. CDR3s include the opening cysteine and the closing phenylalanine or tryptophan. Each record gives: D gene, V gene, J gene, clone size, CDR3 DNA, CDR3 protein. A D gene is named only where the DNA matches it firmly. Some rows mark clone size as missing; the rest say once, few, many or name a class of expanded clone.

>.|TRBV4-1|TRBJ2-7|.
TGCGCCAGCAGCCCCCGCACGGAGCCCCCCAACGAGCAGTACTTC
CASSPRTEPPNEQYF
>TRBD1|TRBV5-1|TRBJ2-1|.
TGCGCCAGCAGGCCGGACAGGGGCGCAAGCTCCTACAATGAGCAGTTCTTC
CASRPDRGASSYNEQFF
>.|TRBV7-3|TRBJ2-5|.
TGTGCCAGCCAACAGGGACCCCAAGAGACCCAGTACTTC
CASQQGPQETQYF
>.|TRBV7-9|TRBJ2-5|.
TGTGCCAGCAGCTTACAGGGAGGTGTAGAGACCCAGTACTTC
CASSLQGGVETQYF
>TRBD1|TRBV11-2|TRBJ1-6|.
TGTGCCACAGAGATCAGGGGGCGAAGTAATTCACCCCTCCACTTT
CATEIRGRSNSPLHF
>TRBD1|TRBV6-5|TRBJ2-7|.
TGTGCCAGGAGCCTGGGACAGGGGGCTTACGAGCAGTACTTC
CARSLGQGAYEQYF
>.|TRBV30|TRBJ1-2|.
TGTGCCTGGTCTATAGGGAGTAACTATGGCTACACCTTC
CAWSIGSNYGYTF
>.|TRBV6-5|TRBJ1-1|.
TGTGCCATTCGGGAGACTGAAGCTTTCTTT
CAIRETEAFF
>.|TRBV11-2|TRBJ2-7|.
TGTGCCAGCAGCCCTAGCTACTCCTACGAGCAGTACTTC
CASSPSYSYEQYF
>.|TRBV4-1|TRBJ1-5|.
TGCGCCAGCAGCCAAGTGGCGGGGAATCAGCCCCAGCATTTT
CASSQVAGNQPQHF
>.|TRBV6-6|TRBJ1-5|.
TGTGCCAGCAGTATGAGACAGGCCCGAGGCTATCAGCCCCAGCATTTT
CASSMRQARGYQPQHF
>TRBD1|TRBV16|TRBJ1-4|.
TGTGCCAGCAGCCTAACGGGACAGGGGAAAAAACTGTTTTTT
CASSLTGQGKKLFF
>TRBD2|TRBV18|TRBJ2-1|.
TGTGCCAGCTCACCCCCCCGACTAGCTGGTTCCTACAATGAGCAGTTCTTC
CASSPPRLAGSYNEQFF
>.|TRBV27|TRBJ1-5|.
TGTGCCAGCATACCAGGGGCCAATCAGCCCCAGCATTTT
CASIPGANQPQHF
>.|TRBV2|TRBJ1-2|few
TGTGCCAGCAGTGAAGTAACAGGGATGAGGTACGGCTACACCTTC
CASSEVTGMRYGYTF
>.|TRBV28|TRBJ1-6|.
TGTGCCAGCAGTTTACAGGGCTCGTCGACTTATAGGCCCCTCCACTTT
CASSLQGSSTYRPLHF
>TRBD2|TRBV30|TRBJ2-1|.
TGTGCCTGGAGTTATGATAGCGGGAGCAACGAGCAGTTCTTC
CAWSYDSGSNEQFF
>.|TRBV19|TRBJ2-1|.
TGTGCCAGTAGTATACAGGGGACTATAATCAATGAGCAGTTCTTC
CASSIQGTIINEQFF
>.|TRBV30|TRBJ1-1|.
TGTGCTTACGATATGGGAGGTACTGAAGCTTTCTTT
CAYDMGGTEAFF
>.|TRBV14|TRBJ2-5|.
TGTGCCAGCAGCGCAGGACAAGAGACCCAGTACTTC
CASSAGQETQYF
>.|TRBV4-1|TRBJ2-7|.
TGCGCCAGCAGCCAAGATGAACGGCGGGATCATAACGAGCAGTACTTC
CASSQDERRDHNEQYF
>.|TRBV5-5|TRBJ1-4|.
TGTGCCAGCAGCTTTTTGATCGAGGAGGCTCCCGAAGAAAAACTGTTTTTT
CASSFLIEEAPEEKLFF
>TRBD1|TRBV7-9|TRBJ2-7|.
TGTGCCAGCAGCATTACCGGGACAGGGGAAGAGCAGTACTTC
CASSITGTGEEQYF
>TRBD1|TRBV4-1|TRBJ2-5|.
TGCGCCAGCAGCCCACAGGGGAAAGAGACCCAGTACTTC
CASSPQGKETQYF
>TRBD2|TRBV7-9|TRBJ2-7|once
TGTGCCAGCAGCACTAGCGGGAGGGGCAACGAGCAGTACTTC
CASSTSGRGNEQYF
>TRBD2|TRBV5-1|TRBJ2-7|.
TGCGCCAGCCGCCTAGGGACTAGCGGGAGGGGGGGTAAATACGAGCAGTACTTC
CASRLGTSGRGGKYEQYF
>TRBD1|TRBV7-2|TRBJ2-7|.
TGTGCCAGCACCCAGACAGGGAATACCTACGAGCAGTACTTC
CASTQTGNTYEQYF
>TRBD1|TRBV5-1|TRBJ2-5|.
TGCGCCAGCTGGAGAACAGGGGACCAAGAGACCCAGTACTTC
CASWRTGDQETQYF
>TRBD1|TRBV2|TRBJ2-6|.
TGTGCCAGCAGCTCAGGGACAGGGCGATCTGGGGCCAACGTCCTGACTTTC
CASSSGTGRSGANVLTF
>TRBD2|TRBV7-2|TRBJ2-3|.
TGTGCCAGCAGCACCGGACTAGCGGGAATTGCGCAGTATTTT
CASSTGLAGIAQYF
>.|TRBV7-2|TRBJ1-2|.
TGTGCCAGCAGCTTTCAGGGCGGCTATGGCTACACCTTC
CASSFQGGYGYTF
>.|TRBV7-9|TRBJ1-4|.
TGTGCCAGCAGACCTAGGCAGGGCCTTAATGAAAAACTGTTTTTT
CASRPRQGLNEKLFF
>.|TRBV21-1|TRBJ2-5|.
TGTGCCAGCAGCACAAGGACTGGGGAGACCCAGTACTTC
CASSTRTGETQYF
>.|TRBV28|TRBJ2-6|.
TGTGCCAGCAGTCCTAGACAGTCTGGGGCCAACGTCCTGACTTTC
CASSPRQSGANVLTF
>TRBD2|TRBV28|TRBJ2-7|.
TGTGCCAGCATCCCCGGGCGGGGACTAGCGGGCTACGAGCAGTACTTC
CASIPGRGLAGYEQYF
>TRBD2|TRBV6-2/TRBV6-3|TRBJ2-3|.
TGTGCCAGCAGTTACTTTCCTAGCGGGAGCACAGATACGCAGTATTTT
CASSYFPSGSTDTQYF
>TRBD1|TRBV19|TRBJ2-5|.
TGTGCCAGTAGTACGGCAGGGGGACAAGAGACCCAGTACTTC
CASSTAGGQETQYF